This T cell receptor beta chain was sequenced for a study of T cell repertoires in cytomegalovirus infection. Turning to the study itself: CMV epitopes used comprised recently identified HLA-C-restricted ones and well-studied HLA-B-restricted ones. Public TCR beta signatures marked donors with CMV infection and the matching HLA.

With respect to this clonotype: Antigen unknown.

Study conclusions and caveats: Ex vivo, HLA-C-restricted CMV-specific TCR beta clonotypes prevailed over the rest of the response.

TCRdb itself ran the reads through MiXCR, one entry per CDR3 protein. The sample holds around 360,000 distinct CDR3 sequences; about 35% are singletons and the top ten take about 13%. This CDR3 is built from 15 residues. The germline CDR1 and CDR2 sequences are MDHEN and SYDVKM. The junction had 5 bases not matched to a gene; V was cut back by 2 bases and J by 6 bases. The TCR comes from a human donor in good health (CMV status not recorded). Some clones in this sample may be carry-over from other donors' samples. The sample was cultured PBMCs, taken from culture after CMV antigen stimulation. This rearrangement joins TRBV28 to TRBJ1-5; 9 bases are shared with TRBD1. CDR3 sequence (DNA): TGTGCCAGCAGTTTAGGACAGGGGTTTCGTCAGCCCCAGCATTTT. It encodes CASSLGQGFRQPQHF. The full variable domain, completed using reference TRBV28 and TRBJ1-5, is DVKVTQSSRYLVKRTGEKVFLECVQDMDHENMFWYRQDPGLGLRLIYFSYDVKMKEKGDIPEGYSVSREKKERFSLILESASTNQTSMYLCASSLGQGFRQPQHFGDGTRLSIL.